This TCR beta chain comes out of a study of shared clonotypes between healthy human individuals. It was at deep level that the assay was run. Clones were read by immunoSEQ multiplex PCR, and TCRdb kept only the in-frame ones, dropping some. The sample includes millions of clones, 90% to 95% of them seen just once. Only one count was recorded for this clone. The sequencing sample was made of naive CD4+ T cells sorted from blood. Subset indicated: CD45RA+ positively selected. The sequence came from a young man in good health.

The CDR3: CASSFSGQGMNEQYF. Here the CDR3 DNA reads TGTGCCAGCAGTTTCTCGGGACAGGGGATGAACGAGCAGTACTTC. This sequence joins TRBV6-6 and TRBJ2-7; 10 positions agree with TRBD1. V gave up 4 bases and J gave up 5 bases; unmatched junction bases: 8. The CDR3 contains 15 residues. The germline V gene has CDR1 MNHNY and CDR2 SVGAGI (reference sequence).